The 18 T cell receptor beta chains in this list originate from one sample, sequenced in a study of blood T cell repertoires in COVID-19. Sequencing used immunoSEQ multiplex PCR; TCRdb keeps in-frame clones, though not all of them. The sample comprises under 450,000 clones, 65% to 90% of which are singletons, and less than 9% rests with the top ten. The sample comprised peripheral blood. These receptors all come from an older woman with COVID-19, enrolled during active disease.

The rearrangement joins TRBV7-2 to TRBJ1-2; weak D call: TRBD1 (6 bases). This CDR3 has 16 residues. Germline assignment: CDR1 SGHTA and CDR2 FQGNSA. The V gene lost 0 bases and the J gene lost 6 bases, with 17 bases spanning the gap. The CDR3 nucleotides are TGTGCCAGCAGCTTAGCCAGGGGAATTTGGGGAGATGGCTACACCTTC. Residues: CASSLARGIWGDGYTF.

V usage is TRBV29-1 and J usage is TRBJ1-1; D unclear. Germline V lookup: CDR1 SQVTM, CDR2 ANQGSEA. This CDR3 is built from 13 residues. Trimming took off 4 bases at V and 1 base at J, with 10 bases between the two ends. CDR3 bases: TGCAGCGTTGTGAGGGCAGAGAACACTGAAGCTTTCTTT. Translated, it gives CSVVRAENTEAFF.

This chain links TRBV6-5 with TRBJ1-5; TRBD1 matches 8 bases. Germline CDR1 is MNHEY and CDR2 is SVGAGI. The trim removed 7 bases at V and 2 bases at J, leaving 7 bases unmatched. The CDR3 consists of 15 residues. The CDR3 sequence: CASTPTGVGNQPQHF. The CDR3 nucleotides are TGTGCCAGCACCCCGACAGGGGTCGGCAATCAGCCCCAGCATTTT.

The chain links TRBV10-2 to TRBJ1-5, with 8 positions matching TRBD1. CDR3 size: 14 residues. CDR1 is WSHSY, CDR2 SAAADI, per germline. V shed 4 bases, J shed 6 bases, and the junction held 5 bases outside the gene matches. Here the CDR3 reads CASSAQGAVQPQHF. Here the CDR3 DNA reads TGCGCCAGCAGTGCCCAGGGGGCGGTTCAGCCCCAGCATTTT.

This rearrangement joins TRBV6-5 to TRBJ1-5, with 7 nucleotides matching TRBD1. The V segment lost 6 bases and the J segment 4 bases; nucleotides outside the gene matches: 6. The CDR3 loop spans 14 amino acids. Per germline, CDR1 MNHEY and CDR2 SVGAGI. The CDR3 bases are TGTGCCAGCAGCCCGCAGACAGGGAATCAGCCCCAGCATTTT. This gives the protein CASSPQTGNQPQHF.

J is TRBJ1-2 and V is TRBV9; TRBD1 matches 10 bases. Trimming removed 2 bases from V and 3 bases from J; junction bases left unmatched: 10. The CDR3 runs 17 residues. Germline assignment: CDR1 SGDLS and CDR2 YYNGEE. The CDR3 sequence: CASSVTGGAGYHYGYTF. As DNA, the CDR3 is TGTGCCAGCAGCGTGACAGGGGGCGCAGGTTATCACTATGGCTACACCTTC.

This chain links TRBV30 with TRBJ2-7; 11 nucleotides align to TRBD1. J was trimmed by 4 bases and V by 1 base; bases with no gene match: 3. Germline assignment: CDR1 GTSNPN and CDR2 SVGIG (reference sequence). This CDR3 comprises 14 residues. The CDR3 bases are TGTGCCTGGAGTGGGACAGGGGGCGCGTACGAGCAGTACTTC. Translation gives CAWSGTGGAYEQYF.

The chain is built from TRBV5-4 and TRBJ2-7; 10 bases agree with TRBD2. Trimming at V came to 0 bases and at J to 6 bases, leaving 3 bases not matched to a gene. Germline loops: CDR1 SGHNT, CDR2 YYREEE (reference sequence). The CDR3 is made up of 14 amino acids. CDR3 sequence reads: CASSLGLAGVEQYF. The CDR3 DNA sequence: TGTGCCAGCAGCTTGGGTCTAGCGGGGGTCGAGCAGTACTTC.

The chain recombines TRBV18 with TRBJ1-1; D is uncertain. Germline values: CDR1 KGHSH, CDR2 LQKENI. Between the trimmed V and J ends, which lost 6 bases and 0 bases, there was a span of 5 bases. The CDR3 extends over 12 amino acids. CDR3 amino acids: CASSQVNTEAFF. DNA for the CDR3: TGTGCCAGCTCGCAGGTGAACACTGAAGCTTTCTTT. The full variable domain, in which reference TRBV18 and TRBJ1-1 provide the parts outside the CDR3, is NAGVMQNPRHLVRRRGQEARLRCSPMKGHSHVYWYRQLPEEGLKFMVYLQKENIIDESGMPKERFSAEFPKEGPSILRIQQVVRGDSAAYFCASSQVNTEAFFGQGTRLTVV.

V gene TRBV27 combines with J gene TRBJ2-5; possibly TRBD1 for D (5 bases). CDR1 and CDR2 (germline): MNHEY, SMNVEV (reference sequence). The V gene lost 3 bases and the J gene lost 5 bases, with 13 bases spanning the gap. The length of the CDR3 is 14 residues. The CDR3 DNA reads TGTGCCAGCAGTTTCAGGGCTCTCAGGGAGACCCAGTACTTC. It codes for CASSFRALRETQYF.

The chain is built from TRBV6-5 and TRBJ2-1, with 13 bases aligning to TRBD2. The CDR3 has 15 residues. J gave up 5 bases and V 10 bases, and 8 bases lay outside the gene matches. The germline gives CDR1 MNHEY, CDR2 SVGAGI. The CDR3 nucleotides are TGTGCCACCTCAGTGGGACTAGCGGGGAACAATGAGCAGTTCTTC. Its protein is CATSVGLAGNNEQFF.

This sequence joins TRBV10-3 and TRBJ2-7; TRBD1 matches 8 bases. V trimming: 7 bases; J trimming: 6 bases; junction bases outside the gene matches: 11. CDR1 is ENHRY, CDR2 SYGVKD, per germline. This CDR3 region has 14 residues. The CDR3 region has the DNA TGTGCCATCAACTCAGGACAGGGAAGATCCGAGCAGTACTTC. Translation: CAINSGQGRSEQYF.

The CDR3 region is CASRAPWDRATEAFF. Written as DNA, the CDR3 is TGTGCCAGCAGAGCACCTTGGGACAGGGCCACTGAAGCTTTCTTT. The V call is TRBV6-5, the J call TRBJ1-1; 9 nucleotides agree with TRBD1. Trimming at V came to 6 bases and at J to 4 bases, leaving 9 bases not matched to a gene. Per the germline V gene, CDR1 is MNHEY and CDR2 is SVGAGI. The CDR3 is 15 residues long.

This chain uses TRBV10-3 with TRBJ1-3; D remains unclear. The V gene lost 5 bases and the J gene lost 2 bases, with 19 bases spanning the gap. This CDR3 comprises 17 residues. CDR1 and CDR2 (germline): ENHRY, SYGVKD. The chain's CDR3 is CAISRLGIVLTGNTIYF. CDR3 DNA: TGTGCCATCAGTCGACTAGGGATCGTACTTACTGGAAACACCATATATTTT.

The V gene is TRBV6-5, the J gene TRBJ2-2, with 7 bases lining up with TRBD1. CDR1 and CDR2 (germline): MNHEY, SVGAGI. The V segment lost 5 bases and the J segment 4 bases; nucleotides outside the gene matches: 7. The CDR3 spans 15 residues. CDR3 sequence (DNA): TGTGCCAGCAGTCACGACAGGGATGGCACCGGGGAGCTGTTTTTT. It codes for CASSHDRDGTGELFF.

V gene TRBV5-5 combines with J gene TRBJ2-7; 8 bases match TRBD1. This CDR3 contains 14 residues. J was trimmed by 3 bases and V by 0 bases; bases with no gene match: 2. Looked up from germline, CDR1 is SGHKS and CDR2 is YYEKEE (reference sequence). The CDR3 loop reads CASSLGQGSYEQYF. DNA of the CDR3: TGTGCCAGCAGCTTGGGACAGGGGAGCTACGAGCAGTACTTC.

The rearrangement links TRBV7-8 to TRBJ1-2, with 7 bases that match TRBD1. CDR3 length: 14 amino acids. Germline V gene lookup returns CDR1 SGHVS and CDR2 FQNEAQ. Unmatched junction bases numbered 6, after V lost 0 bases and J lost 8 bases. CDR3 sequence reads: CASSLAQTGRGYTF. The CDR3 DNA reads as TGTGCCAGCAGCTTAGCGCAGACAGGGCGAGGCTACACCTTC.

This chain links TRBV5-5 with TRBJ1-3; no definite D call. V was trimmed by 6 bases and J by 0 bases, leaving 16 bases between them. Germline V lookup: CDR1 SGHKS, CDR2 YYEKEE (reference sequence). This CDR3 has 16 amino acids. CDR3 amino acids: CASTIPRRISGNTIYF. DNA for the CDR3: TGTGCCAGCACCATACCCCGGAGGATCTCTGGAAACACCATATATTTT.